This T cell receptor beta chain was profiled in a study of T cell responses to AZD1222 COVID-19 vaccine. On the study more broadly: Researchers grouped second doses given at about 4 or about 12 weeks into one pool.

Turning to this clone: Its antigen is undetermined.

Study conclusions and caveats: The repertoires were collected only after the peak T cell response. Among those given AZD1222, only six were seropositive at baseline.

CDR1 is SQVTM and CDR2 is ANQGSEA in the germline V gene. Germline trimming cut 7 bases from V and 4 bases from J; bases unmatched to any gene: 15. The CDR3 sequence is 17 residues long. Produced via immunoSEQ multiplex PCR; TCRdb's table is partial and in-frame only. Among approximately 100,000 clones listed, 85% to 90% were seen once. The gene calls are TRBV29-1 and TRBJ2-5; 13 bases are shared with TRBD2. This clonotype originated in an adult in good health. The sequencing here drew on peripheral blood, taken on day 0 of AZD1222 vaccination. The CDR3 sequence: CSATRGLAGARGETQYF. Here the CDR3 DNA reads TGCAGCGCAACCCGAGGACTAGCGGGGGCTCGAGGAGAGACCCAGTACTTC.